A selection of T cell receptor beta chains follows, all from one sample in a study of Tregs in tolerant kidney transplant recipients. Produced via immunoSEQ multiplex PCR; TCRdb's table is partial and in-frame only. The sample contains fewer than 80,000 clones, approximately 98% of which appear only once. The sample was Tregs from blood, taken before the transplant. Receptors originate from a human donor who received a combined kidney and bone marrow transplant. Both conserved end residues are part of each CDR3. Fields, in order: clone size, D gene, J gene, V gene, CDR3 protein, CDR3 DNA. The D gene is left open where the match is weak. Clone size is not always given. Where it is, it says once, few, many or a class for expanded clones.

size: .; D: .; J: TRBJ1-3; V: TRBV30; CDR3: CAWSRYSRNSGNTIYF; DNA: TGTGCCTGGAGTCGTTACAGCCGAAACTCTGGAAACACCATATATTTT
size: .; D: TRBD1; J: TRBJ1-1; V: TRBV7-6; CDR3: CASSQGDFTEAFF; DNA: TGTGCCAGCAGCCAGGGGGATTTCACTGAAGCTTTCTTT
size: .; D: .; J: TRBJ2-7; V: TRBV5-1; CDR3: CASSWETVLYEQYF; DNA: TGCGCCAGCAGCTGGGAGACGGTCCTCTACGAGCAGTACTTC
size: .; D: .; J: TRBJ2-2; V: TRBV5-1; CDR3: CASSLGSGGGYTGELFF; DNA: TGCGCCAGCAGCTTGGGATCAGGGGGAGGATACACCGGGGAGCTGTTTTTT
size: .; D: .; J: TRBJ1-5; V: TRBV6-1; CDR3: CASSEVIGGGGQPQHF; DNA: TGTGCCAGCAGTGAAGTGATTGGGGGCGGCGGTCAGCCCCAGCATTTT
size: .; D: .; J: TRBJ1-4; V: TRBV7-2; CDR3: CASSSGQISEKLFF; DNA: TGTGCCAGCAGCTCCGGACAGATTAGCGAAAAACTGTTTTTT
size: .; D: .; J: TRBJ1-3; V: TRBV5-1; CDR3: CASSLPTDSGPGNTIYF; DNA: TGCGCCAGCAGCTTGCCGACCGACTCGGGTCCTGGAAACACCATATATTTT
size: .; D: .; J: TRBJ1-2; V: TRBV5-1; CDR3: CASSLVQDNYGYTF; DNA: TGCGCCAGCAGCTTGGTGCAGGATAACTATGGCTACACCTTC
size: once; D: TRBD1; J: TRBJ1-2; V: TRBV7-9; CDR3: CASSLAGQGRVDYGYTF; DNA: TGTGCCAGCAGCTTAGCGGGACAGGGGAGAGTTGACTATGGCTACACCTTC
size: .; D: .; J: TRBJ2-5; V: TRBV9; CDR3: CASSPGETQYF; DNA: TGTGCCAGCAGCCCCGGGGAGACCCAGTACTTC
size: .; D: .; J: TRBJ1-1; V: TRBV18; CDR3: CASSPGVGVNTEAFF; DNA: TGTGCCAGCTCACCAGGCGTAGGGGTGAACACTGAAGCTTTCTTT
size: .; D: TRBD2; J: TRBJ2-3; V: TRBV15; CDR3: CATRLAGGTDTQYF; DNA: TGTGCCACCCGACTAGCGGGAGGGACAGATACGCAGTATTTT
size: .; D: .; J: TRBJ2-5; V: TRBV21-1; CDR3: CASSKESSDRCVAFGQETQYF; DNA: TGTGCCAGCAGCAAAGAAAGTTCGGACAGATGTGTAGCCTTCGGGCAAGAGACCCAGTACTTC
size: .; D: .; J: TRBJ1-1; V: TRBV18; CDR3: CASSPRQGNTEAFF; DNA: TGTGCCAGCTCACCAAGGCAGGGGAACACTGAAGCTTTCTTT
size: once; D: .; J: TRBJ2-4; V: TRBV27; CDR3: CASSLSFGGENIQYF; DNA: TGTGCCAGCAGTCTATCCTTTGGAGGGGAAAACATTCAGTACTTC
size: .; D: .; J: TRBJ1-5; V: TRBV27; CDR3: CASSSGWGNQPQHF; DNA: TGTGCCAGCAGTTCGGGGTGGGGCAATCAGCCCCAGCATTTT
size: .; D: TRBD1; J: TRBJ1-1; V: TRBV6-6; CDR3: CASRKQGKNTEAFF; DNA: TGTGCCAGCAGAAAACAGGGGAAGAACACTGAAGCTTTCTTT
size: .; D: TRBD2; J: TRBJ2-1; V: TRBV11-2; CDR3: CASRRSGGLAGYNEQFF; DNA: TGTGCCAGCAGGCGTAGTGGCGGACTAGCGGGATACAATGAGCAGTTCTTC
size: .; D: TRBD1; J: TRBJ1-1; V: TRBV5-1; CDR3: CASSLTGGPEAFF; DNA: TGCGCCAGCAGCTTAACAGGGGGGCCTGAAGCTTTCTTT
size: once; D: .; J: TRBJ1-2; V: TRBV23-1; CDR3: CASTTINTPYGYTF; DNA: TGCGCCAGCACCACTATTAATACCCCCTATGGCTACACCTTC
size: .; D: TRBD2; J: TRBJ2-1; V: TRBV11-3; CDR3: CASSSGTNSVNEQFF; DNA: TGTGCCAGCAGCTCTGGGACTAATTCGGTAAATGAGCAGTTCTTC
size: once; D: .; J: TRBJ1-1; V: TRBV5-1; CDR3: CASRPSGGPMNTEAFF; DNA: TGCGCCAGCAGACCGTCCGGGGGTCCGATGAACACTGAAGCTTTCTTT
size: .; D: .; J: TRBJ2-5; V: TRBV2; CDR3: CASSPDREKTQYF; DNA: TGTGCCAGCAGTCCGGACCGGGAAAAGACCCAGTACTTC
size: .; D: .; J: TRBJ1-2; V: TRBV2; CDR3: CASSDSSYGYTF; DNA: TGTGCCAGCAGTGACAGTTCCTATGGCTACACCTTC
size: .; D: TRBD1; J: TRBJ1-2; V: TRBV7-6; CDR3: CASSLDRGQYGYTF; DNA: TGTGCCAGCAGCTTAGACAGGGGGCAATATGGCTACACCTTC
size: .; D: .; J: TRBJ1-2; V: TRBV5-6; CDR3: CASSLAPVPTNYGYTF; DNA: TGTGCCAGCAGCTTAGCACCGGTCCCTACTAACTATGGCTACACCTTC